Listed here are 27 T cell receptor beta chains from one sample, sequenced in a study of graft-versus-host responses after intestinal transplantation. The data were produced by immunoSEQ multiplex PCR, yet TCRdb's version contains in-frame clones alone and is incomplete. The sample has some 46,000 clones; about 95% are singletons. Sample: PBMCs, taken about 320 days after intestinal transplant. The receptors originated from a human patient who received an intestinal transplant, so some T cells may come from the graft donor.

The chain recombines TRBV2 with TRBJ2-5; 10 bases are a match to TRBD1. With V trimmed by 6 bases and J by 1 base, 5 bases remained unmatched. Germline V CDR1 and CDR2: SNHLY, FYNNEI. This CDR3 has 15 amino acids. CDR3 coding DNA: TGTGCCAGCAGGCGACGGGACAGGGGCCAAGAGACCCAGTACTTC. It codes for CASRRRDRGQETQYF.

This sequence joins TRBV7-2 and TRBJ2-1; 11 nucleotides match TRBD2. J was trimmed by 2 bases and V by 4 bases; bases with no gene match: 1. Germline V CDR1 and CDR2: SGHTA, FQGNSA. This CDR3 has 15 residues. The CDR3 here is CASSSTSGAYNEQFF. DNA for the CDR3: TGTGCCAGCAGCTCGACTAGCGGGGCCTACAATGAGCAGTTCTTC. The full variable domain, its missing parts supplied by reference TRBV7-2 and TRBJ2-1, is GAGVSQSPSNKVTEKGKDVELRCDPISGHTALYWYRQSLGQGLEFLIYFQGNSAPDKSGLPSDRFSAERTGGSVSTLTIQRTQQEDSAVYLCASSSTSGAYNEQFFGPGTRLTVL.

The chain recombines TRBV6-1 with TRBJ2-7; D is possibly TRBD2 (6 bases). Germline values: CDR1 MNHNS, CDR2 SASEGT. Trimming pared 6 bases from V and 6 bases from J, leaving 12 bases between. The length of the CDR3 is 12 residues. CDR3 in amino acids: CASRSLAGEQYF. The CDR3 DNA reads TGTGCCAGCAGGTCACTAGCTGGCGAGCAGTACTTC.

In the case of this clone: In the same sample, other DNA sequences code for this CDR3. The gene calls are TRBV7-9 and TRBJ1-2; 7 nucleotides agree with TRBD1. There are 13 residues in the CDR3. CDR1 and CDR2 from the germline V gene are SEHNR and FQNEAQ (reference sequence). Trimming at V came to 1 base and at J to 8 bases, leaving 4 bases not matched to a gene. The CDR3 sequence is CASSLDRGYGYTF. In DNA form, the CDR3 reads TGTGCCAGCAGCTTAGACAGGGGATACGGCTACACCTTC. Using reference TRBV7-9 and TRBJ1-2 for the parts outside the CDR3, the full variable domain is DTGVSQNPRHKITKRGQNVTFRCDPISEHNRLYWYRQTLGQGPEFLTYFQNEAQLEKSRLLSDRFSAERPKGSFSTLEIQRTEQGDSAMYLCASSLDRGYGYTFGSGTRLTVV.

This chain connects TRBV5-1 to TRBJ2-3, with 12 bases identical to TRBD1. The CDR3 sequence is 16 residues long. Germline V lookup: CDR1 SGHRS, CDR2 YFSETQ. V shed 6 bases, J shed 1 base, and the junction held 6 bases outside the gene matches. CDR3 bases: TGCGCCAGCACCTTAGGGACAGGGGGCGGCACAGATACGCAGTATTTT. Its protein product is CASTLGTGGGTDTQYF.

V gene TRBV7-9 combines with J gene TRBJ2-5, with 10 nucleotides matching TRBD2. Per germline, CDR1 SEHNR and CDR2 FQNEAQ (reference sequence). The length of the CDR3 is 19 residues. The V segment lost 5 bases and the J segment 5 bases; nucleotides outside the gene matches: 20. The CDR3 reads CASSPRRRLSGGSGETQYF. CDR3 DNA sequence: TGTGCCAGCAGCCCCCGTCGGAGGCTTAGCGGGGGGTCTGGGGAGACCCAGTACTTC.

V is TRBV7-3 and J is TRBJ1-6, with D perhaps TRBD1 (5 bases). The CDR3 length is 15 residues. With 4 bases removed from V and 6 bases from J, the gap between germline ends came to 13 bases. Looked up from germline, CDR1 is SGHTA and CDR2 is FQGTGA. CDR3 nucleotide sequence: TGTGCCAGCAGCTCGTTTGGGGGGGGTAATTCACCCCTCCACTTT. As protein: CASSSFGGGNSPLHF.

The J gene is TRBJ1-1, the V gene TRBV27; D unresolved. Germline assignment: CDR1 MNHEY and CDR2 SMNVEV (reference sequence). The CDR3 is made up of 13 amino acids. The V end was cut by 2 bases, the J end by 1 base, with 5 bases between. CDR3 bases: TGTGCCAGCAGTTTAGAGAGGAACACTGAAGCTTTCTTT. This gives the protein CASSLERNTEAFF.

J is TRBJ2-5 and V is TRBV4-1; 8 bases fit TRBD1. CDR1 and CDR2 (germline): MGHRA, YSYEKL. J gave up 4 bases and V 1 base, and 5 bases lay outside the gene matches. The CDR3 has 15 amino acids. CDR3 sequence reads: CASSQGTGRRETQYF. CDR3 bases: TGCGCCAGCAGCCAAGGGACAGGGCGGAGAGAGACCCAGTACTTC.

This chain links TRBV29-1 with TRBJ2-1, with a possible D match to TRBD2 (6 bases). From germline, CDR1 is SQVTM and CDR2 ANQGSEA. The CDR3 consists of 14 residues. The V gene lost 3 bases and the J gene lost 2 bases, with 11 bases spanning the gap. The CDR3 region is CSVDTGGTYNEQFF. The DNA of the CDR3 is TGCAGCGTTGATACGGGCGGGACCTACAATGAGCAGTTCTTC.

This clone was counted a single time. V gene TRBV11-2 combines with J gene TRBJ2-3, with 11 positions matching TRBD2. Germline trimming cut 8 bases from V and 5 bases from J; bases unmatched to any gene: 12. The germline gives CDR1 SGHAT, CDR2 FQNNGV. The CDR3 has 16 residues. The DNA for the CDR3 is TGTGCCAGCGGCCCCAGTAGCGGGAGGGCCCGAGATACGCAGTATTTT. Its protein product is CASGPSSGRARDTQYF.

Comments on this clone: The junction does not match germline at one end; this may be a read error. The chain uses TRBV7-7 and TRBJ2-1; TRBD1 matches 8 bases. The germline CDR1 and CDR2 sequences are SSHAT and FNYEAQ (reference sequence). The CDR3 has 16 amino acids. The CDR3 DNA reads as TGTGCCAGCAGCTTGACCGGGACAGGCTCCAACAATGAGCAGTTCTTC. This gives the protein CASSLTGTGSNNEQFF.

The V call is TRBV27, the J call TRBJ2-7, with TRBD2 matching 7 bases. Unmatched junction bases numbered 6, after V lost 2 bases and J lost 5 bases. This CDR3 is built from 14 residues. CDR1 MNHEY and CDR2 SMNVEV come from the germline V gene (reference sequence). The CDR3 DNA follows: TGTGCCAGCAGTTTAGGAGCGGGGAACGACGAGCAGTACTTC. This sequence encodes CASSLGAGNDEQYF.

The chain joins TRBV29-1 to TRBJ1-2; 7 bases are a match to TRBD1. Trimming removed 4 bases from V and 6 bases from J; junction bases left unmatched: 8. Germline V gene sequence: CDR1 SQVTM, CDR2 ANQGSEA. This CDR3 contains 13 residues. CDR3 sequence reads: CSVAGQSGNGYTF. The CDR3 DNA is TGCAGCGTTGCGGGACAGTCAGGCAATGGCTACACCTTC.

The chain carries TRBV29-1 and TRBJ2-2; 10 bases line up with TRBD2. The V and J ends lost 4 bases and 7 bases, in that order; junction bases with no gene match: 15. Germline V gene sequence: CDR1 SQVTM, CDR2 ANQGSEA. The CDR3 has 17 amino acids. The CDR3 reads CSVVAAGGSVGIGELFF. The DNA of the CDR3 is TGCAGCGTTGTGGCAGCGGGAGGGTCCGTTGGAATCGGGGAGCTGTTTTTT.

CDR3: CASSLLQGTGELFF. The CDR3 region has the DNA TGTGCCAGCAGCTTACTTCAGGGGACCGGGGAGCTGTTTTTT. The rearrangement links TRBV7-7 to TRBJ2-2; D might be TRBD1 (6 bases). Germline CDR1 SSHAT, CDR2 FNYEAQ (reference sequence). The V end lost 2 bases, the J end lost 5 bases, and 9 bases lay between the germline ends. The CDR3 runs to 14 residues.

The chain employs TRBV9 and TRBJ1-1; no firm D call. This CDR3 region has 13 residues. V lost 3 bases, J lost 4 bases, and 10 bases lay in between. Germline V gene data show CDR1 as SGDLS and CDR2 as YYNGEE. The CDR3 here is CASSGEMGTEAFF. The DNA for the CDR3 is TGTGCCAGCAGCGGGGAAATGGGCACTGAAGCTTTCTTT.

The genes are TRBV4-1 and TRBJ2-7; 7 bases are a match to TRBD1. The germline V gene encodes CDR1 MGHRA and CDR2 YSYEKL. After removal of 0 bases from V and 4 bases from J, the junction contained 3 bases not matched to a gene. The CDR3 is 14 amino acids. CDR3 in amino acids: CASSQEGTEYEQYF. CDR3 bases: TGCGCCAGCAGCCAAGAAGGGACAGAGTACGAGCAGTACTTC.

The CDR3 DNA follows: TGCGCCAGCAGCTTGGGGACAGCCCGGACTAGCGGGGGGGTGGCTGGGGCCAACGTCCTGACTTTC. Encoded protein: CASSLGTARTSGGVAGANVLTF. The V gene is TRBV5-1, the J gene TRBJ2-6, with 15 bases identical to TRBD2. Looked up from germline, CDR1 is SGHRS and CDR2 is YFSETQ. The CDR3 spans 22 residues. V lost 0 bases, J lost 2 bases, and 12 bases stayed unmatched.

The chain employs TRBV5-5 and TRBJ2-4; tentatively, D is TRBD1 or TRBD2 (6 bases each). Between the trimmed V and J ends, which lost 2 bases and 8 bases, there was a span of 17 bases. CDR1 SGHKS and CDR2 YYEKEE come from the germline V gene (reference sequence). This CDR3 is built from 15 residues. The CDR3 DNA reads TGTGCCAGCAGCTTAGGGGGGCCGGGCATTGACATTCAGTACTTC. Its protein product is CASSLGGPGIDIQYF. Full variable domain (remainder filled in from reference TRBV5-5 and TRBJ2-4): DAGVTQSPTHLIKTRGQQVTLRCSPISGHKSVSWYQQVLGQGPQFIFQYYEKEERGRGNFPDRFSARQFPNYSSELNVNALLLGDSALYLCASSLGGPGIDIQYFGAGTRLSVL.

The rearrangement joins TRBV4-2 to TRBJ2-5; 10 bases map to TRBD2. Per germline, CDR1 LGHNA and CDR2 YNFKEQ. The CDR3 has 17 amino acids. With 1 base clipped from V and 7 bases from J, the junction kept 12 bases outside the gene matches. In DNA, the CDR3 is TGTGCCAGCAGCCAAGTCTCCAGCGGGGGGGATATTCCGACCCAGTACTTC. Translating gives CASSQVSSGGDIPTQYF.

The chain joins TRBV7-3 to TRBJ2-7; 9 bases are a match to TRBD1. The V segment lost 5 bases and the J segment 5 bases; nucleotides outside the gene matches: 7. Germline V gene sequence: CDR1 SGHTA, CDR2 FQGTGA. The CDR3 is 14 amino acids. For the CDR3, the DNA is TGTGCCAGCAGCCGGAAGGGGACAGGGCACGAGCAGTACTTC. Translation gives CASSRKGTGHEQYF.

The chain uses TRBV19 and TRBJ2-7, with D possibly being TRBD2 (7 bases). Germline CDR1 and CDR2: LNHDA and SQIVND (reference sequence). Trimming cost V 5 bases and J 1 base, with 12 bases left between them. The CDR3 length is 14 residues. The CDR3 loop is CASSEQGGSYEQYF. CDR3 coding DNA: TGTGCCAGTAGTGAACAGGGAGGGTCCTACGAGCAGTACTTC.

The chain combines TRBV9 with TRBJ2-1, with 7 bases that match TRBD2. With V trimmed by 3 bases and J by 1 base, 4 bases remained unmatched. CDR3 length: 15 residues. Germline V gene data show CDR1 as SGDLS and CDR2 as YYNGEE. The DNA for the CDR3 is TGTGCCAGCAGCGACACTAGCGTTTCCTACAATGAGCAGTTCTTC. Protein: CASSDTSVSYNEQFF.

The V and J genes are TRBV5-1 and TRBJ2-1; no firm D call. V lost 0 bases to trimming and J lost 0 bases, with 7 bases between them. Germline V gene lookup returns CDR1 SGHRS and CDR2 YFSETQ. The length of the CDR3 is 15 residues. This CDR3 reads CASSLANPSYNEQFF. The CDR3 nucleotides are TGCGCCAGCAGCTTGGCTAACCCCTCCTACAATGAGCAGTTCTTC. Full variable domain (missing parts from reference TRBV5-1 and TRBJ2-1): KAGVTQTPRYLIKTRGQQVTLSCSPISGHRSVSWYQQTPGQGLQFLFEYFSETQRNKGNFPGRFSGRQFSNSRSEMNVSTLELGDSALYLCASSLANPSYNEQFFGPGTRLTVL.

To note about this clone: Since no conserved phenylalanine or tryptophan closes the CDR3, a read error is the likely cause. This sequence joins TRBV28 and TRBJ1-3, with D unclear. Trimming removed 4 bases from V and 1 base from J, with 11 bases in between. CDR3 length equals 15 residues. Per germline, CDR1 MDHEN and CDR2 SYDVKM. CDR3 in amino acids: CASSSTSGSGNTIYS. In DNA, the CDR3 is TGTGCCAGCAGTTCAACTTCAGGATCTGGAAACACCATATATTCT.

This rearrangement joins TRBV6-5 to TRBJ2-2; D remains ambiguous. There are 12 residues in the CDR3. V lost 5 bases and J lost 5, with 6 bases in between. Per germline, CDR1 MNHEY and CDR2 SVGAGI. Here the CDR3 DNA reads TGTGCCAGCAGTCCCTTTACCGGGGAGCTGTTTTTT. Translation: CASSPFTGELFF.